This T cell receptor beta chain was sequenced for a study of CD8 T cells in Susac syndrome. RNA, at about 0.5 to 1 ug, was reverse transcribed with random hexamers. TCRdb re-called the immunoSEQ multiplex PCR reads through MiXCR, storing one row per CDR3 protein. Here the sample spans around 160,000 distinct CDR3 sequences, approximately 95% being singletons. The source material was CD4+ T cells from PBMCs. The TCR comes from a human donor with multiple sclerosis.

CDR3 in DNA: TGTGCCTGGAGTCTGACAGGGTTGGCAGATACGCAGTATTTT. This gives the protein CAWSLTGLADTQYF. The chain is built from TRBV30 and TRBJ2-3; 7 bases align to TRBD1. With 2 bases clipped from V and 4 bases from J, the junction kept 6 bases outside the gene matches. The CDR3 is 14 residues long. CDR1 and CDR2 (germline): GTSNPN, SVGIG (reference sequence). The whole variable domain, remainder taken from reference TRBV30 and TRBJ2-3, is SQTIHQWPATLVQPVGSPLSLECTVEGTSNPNLYWYRQAAGRGLQLLFYSVGIGQISSEVPQNLSASRPQDRQFILSSKKLLLSDSGFYLCAWSLTGLADTQYFGPGTRLTVL.